This entry lists 15 T cell receptor beta chains sequenced from one sample in a study of shared clonotypes between healthy human individuals. Profiling relied on immunoSEQ multiplex PCR, and the TCRdb table lists in-frame clones only, not all of them. The table shows some 1,600,000 clones, with 95% to 99% occurring only once. The sample was naive CD4+ T cells sorted from blood. Subset described: CD45RA+ positively selected. The receptors come from a young man in good health.

This clone has a single count. This same CDR3 is encoded by further DNA sequences in the sample. The chain has TRBV10-3 and TRBJ2-5; D gene uncertain. This CDR3 contains 12 residues. Germline V CDR1 and CDR2: ENHRY, SYGVKD. The V end was cut by 4 bases, the J end by 4 bases, with 7 bases between. The CDR3: CAISGDGETQYF. CDR3 sequence (DNA): TGTGCCATCAGTGGGGATGGAGAGACCCAGTACTTC.

The chain employs TRBV2 and TRBJ2-5; D is undetermined. The CDR3 covers 11 residues. Germline V lookup: CDR1 SNHLY, CDR2 FYNNEI. Trimming left V 3 bases short and J 6 bases short, with 5 bases between. CDR3 in DNA: TGTGCCAGCAGTGATGTAAAGACCCAGTACTTC. Translated, it gives CASSDVKTQYF.

The chain links TRBV7-6 to TRBJ2-3; D gene unclear. The V and J ends lost 3 bases and 4 bases respectively, with 11 bases between them. The CDR3 loop spans 14 amino acids. Germline V gene sequence: CDR1 SGHVS, CDR2 FNYEAQ. CDR3 protein: CASSFGNAPDTQYF. CDR3 nucleotide sequence: TGTGCCAGCAGCTTTGGTAACGCTCCAGATACGCAGTATTTT.

The CDR3 bases are TGTGCCAGCAGCGTAGGGTCTAGCGGGCTTTACGACGAGCAGTACTTC. This encodes CASSVGSSGLYDEQYF. The chain joins TRBV9 to TRBJ2-7, with 8 bases matching TRBD2. The CDR3 covers 16 residues. Germline CDR1 SGDLS, CDR2 YYNGEE. V was pared by 0 bases and J by 5 bases, with 10 bases of the junction left unmatched. The complete variable domain, with remaining parts taken from reference TRBV9 and TRBJ2-7, reads DSGVTQTPKHLITATGQRVTLRCSPRSGDLSVYWYQQSLDQGLQFLIQYYNGEERAKGNILERFSAQQFPDLHSELNLSSLELGDSALYFCASSVGSSGLYDEQYFGPGTRLTVT.

This clone was observed once. The chain joins TRBV9 to TRBJ2-5, with 8 nucleotides matching TRBD1. This CDR3 region has 14 residues. The germline gives CDR1 SGDLS, CDR2 YYNGEE. The V segment lost 3 bases and the J segment 5 bases; nucleotides outside the gene matches: 6. The CDR3 nucleotides read TGTGCCAGCAGCGCCCAGGGGGCTTCGGAGACCCAGTACTTC. It is translated as CASSAQGASETQYF.

V is TRBV7-9 and J is TRBJ2-7; D is uncertain. Germline CDR1 and CDR2: SEHNR and FQNEAQ (reference sequence). The CDR3 spans 15 residues. V shed 0 bases and J shed 2 bases, with 11 bases lying between them. DNA for the CDR3: TGTGCCAGCAGCTTAGCGAGCTTAAGTACCTACGAGCAGTACTTC. Translating it yields CASSLASLSTYEQYF.

This chain links TRBV6-5 with TRBJ2-6, with D maybe TRBD1 (5 bases). Per germline, CDR1 MNHEY and CDR2 SVGAGI. V shed 7 bases and J shed 7 bases, with 14 bases lying between them. The CDR3 is 14 amino acids. The DNA for the CDR3 is TGTGCCAGCAAGGGGTCACGTACAGCCAACGTCCTGACTTTC. As protein: CASKGSRTANVLTF.

The J gene is TRBJ2-7, the V gene TRBV10-2, with a possible D match to TRBD1 (5 bases). The germline V and J ends were trimmed by 2 bases and 0 bases, with 17 bases remaining between them. Per the germline V gene, CDR1 is WSHSY and CDR2 is SAAADI. This CDR3 has 17 amino acids. The CDR3: CASSEVKGVGYSYEQYF. CDR3 sequence (DNA): TGCGCCAGCAGTGAGGTGAAAGGGGTAGGATACTCCTACGAGCAGTACTTC.

The chain is built from TRBV5-1 and TRBJ2-7, with D unclear. Between the trimmed V and J ends, which lost 0 bases and 4 bases, there was a span of 17 bases. This CDR3 contains 16 residues. Germline assignment: CDR1 SGHRS and CDR2 YFSETQ. CDR3 in amino acids: CASSLDLGTAIYEQYF. The CDR3 DNA reads TGCGCCAGCAGCTTGGATCTCGGCACCGCAATTTACGAGCAGTACTTC. The full variable domain, its missing parts supplied by reference TRBV5-1 and TRBJ2-7, is KAGVTQTPRYLIKTRGQQVTLSCSPISGHRSVSWYQQTPGQGLQFLFEYFSETQRNKGNFPGRFSGRQFSNSRSEMNVSTLELGDSALYLCASSLDLGTAIYEQYFGPGTRLTVT.

The chain recombines TRBV28 with TRBJ1-5, with D possibly being TRBD1 (5 bases). Trimming removed 8 bases at V and 0 bases at J, with 23 bases between. The CDR3 is 18 amino acids. Germline V gene sequence: CDR1 MDHEN, CDR2 SYDVKM. The CDR3 DNA reads as TGTGCCAGCGCCTCCGGGCGGGGGGTGATTAATAGCAATCAGCCCCAGCATTTT. Residues: CASASGRGVINSNQPQHF.

The count of this clone is one. This sequence joins TRBV11-2 and TRBJ2-2; 8 nucleotides agree with TRBD2. From germline, CDR1 is SGHAT and CDR2 FQNNGV. V gave up 1 base and J gave up 5 bases; unmatched junction bases: 6. CDR3 length: 16 residues. The DNA of the CDR3 is TGTGCCAGCAGCTTAGTATGGGGCGGGAGGACCGGGGAGCTGTTTTTT. The encoded protein is CASSLVWGGRTGELFF.

The V call is TRBV6-5, the J call TRBJ2-1; TRBD2 is a possible D gene (6 bases). This CDR3 has 16 amino acids. Germline values: CDR1 MNHEY, CDR2 SVGAGI. The ends were cut back, 2 bases at V and 1 base at J, with 12 bases in the middle. The CDR3 spells CASSYPIAESYNEQFF. The CDR3 region has the DNA TGTGCCAGCAGTTACCCTATAGCGGAATCCTACAATGAGCAGTTCTTC.

The V and J genes are TRBV25-1 and TRBJ2-2; TRBD2 matches at 13 bases. The germline CDR1 and CDR2 sequences are MGHDK and SYGVNS. This CDR3 spans 15 amino acids. V shed 8 bases and J 0 bases; nucleotides not matched to a gene: 0. The CDR3 sequence is CASGTSGTNTGELFF. As DNA, the CDR3 is TGTGCCAGCGGGACTAGCGGGACGAACACCGGGGAGCTGTTTTTT.

The chain is built from TRBV27 and TRBJ2-3, with 8 positions matching TRBD2. Per the germline V gene, CDR1 is MNHEY and CDR2 is SMNVEV (reference sequence). CDR3 size: 15 residues. Trimming removed 3 bases from V and 4 bases from J; junction bases left unmatched: 6. The CDR3 coding sequence is TGTGCCAGCAGTTTGCCGGGACTAGGGGCAGATACGCAGTATTTT. Amino acids: CASSLPGLGADTQYF.

This chain joins TRBV6-5 and TRBJ2-3, with 11 nucleotides matching TRBD1. CDR3 size: 15 residues. The germline V gene encodes CDR1 MNHEY and CDR2 SVGAGI. V shed 2 bases, J shed 8 bases, and the junction held 6 bases outside the gene matches. The CDR3 nucleotides read TGTGCCAGCAGTTACGTGGACAGGGGGCTAGGTACGCAGTATTTT. Translating it yields CASSYVDRGLGTQYF.